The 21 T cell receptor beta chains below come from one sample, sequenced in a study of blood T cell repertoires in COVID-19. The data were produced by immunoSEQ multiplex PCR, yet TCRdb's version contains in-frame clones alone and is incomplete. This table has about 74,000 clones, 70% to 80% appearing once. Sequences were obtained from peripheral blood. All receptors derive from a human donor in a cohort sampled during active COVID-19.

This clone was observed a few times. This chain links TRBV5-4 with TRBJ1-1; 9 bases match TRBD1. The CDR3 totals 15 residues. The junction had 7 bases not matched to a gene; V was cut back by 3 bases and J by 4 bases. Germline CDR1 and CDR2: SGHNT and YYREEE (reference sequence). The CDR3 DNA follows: TGTGCCAGCAGCTCTCCGACAGGGGGATCCACTGAAGCTTTCTTT. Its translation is CASSSPTGGSTEAFF.

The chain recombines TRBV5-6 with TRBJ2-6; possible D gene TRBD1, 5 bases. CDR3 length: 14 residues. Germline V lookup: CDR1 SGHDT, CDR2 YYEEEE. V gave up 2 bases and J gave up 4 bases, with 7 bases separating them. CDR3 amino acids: CASSFRAGANVLTF. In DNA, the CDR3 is TGTGCCAGCAGCTTCAGGGCCGGGGCCAACGTCCTGACTTTC.

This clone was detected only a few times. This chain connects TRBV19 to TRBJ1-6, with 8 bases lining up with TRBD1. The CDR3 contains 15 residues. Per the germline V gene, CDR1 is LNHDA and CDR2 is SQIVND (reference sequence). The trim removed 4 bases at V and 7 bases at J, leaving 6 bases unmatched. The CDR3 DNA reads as TGTGCCAGTAGTACCCGGACAGGGCCAAATTCACCCCTCCACTTT. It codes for CASSTRTGPNSPLHF.

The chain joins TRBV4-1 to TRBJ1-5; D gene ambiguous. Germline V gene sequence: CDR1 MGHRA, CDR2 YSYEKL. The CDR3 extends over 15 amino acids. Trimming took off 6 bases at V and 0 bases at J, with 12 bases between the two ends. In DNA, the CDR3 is TGCGCCAGCAGTCGAGGAGAGGATAGCAATCAGCCCCAGCATTTT. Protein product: CASSRGEDSNQPQHF.

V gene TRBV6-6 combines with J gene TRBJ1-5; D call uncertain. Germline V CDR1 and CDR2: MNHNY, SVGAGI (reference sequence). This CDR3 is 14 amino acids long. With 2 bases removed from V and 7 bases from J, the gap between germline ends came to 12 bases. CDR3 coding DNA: TGTGCCAGCAGTTACAACGGTCCGCAACAGCCCCAGCATTTT. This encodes CASSYNGPQQPQHF.

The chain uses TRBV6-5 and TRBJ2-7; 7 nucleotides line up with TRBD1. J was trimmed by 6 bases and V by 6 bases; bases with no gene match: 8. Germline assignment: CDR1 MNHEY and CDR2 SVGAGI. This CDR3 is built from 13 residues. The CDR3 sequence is CASRPTGYSEQYF. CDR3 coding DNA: TGTGCCAGCAGGCCGACAGGGTATAGCGAGCAGTACTTC.

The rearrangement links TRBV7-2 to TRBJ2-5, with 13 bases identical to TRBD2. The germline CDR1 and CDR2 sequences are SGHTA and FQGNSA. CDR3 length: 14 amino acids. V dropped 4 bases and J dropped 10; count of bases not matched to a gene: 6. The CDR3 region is CASSYGLAGAHQYF. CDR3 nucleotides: TGTGCCAGCAGCTATGGACTAGCGGGAGCCCACCAGTACTTC. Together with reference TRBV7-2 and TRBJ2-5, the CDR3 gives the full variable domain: GAGVSQSPSNKVTEKGKDVELRCDPISGHTALYWYRQSLGQGLEFLIYFQGNSAPDKSGLPSDRFSAERTGGSVSTLTIQRTQQEDSAVYLCASSYGLAGAHQYFGPGTRLLVL.

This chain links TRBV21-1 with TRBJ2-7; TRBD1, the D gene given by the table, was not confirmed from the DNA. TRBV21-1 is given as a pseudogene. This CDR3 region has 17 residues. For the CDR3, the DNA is TGTGCCAGCAGCAAAGTAGGGGGCCAGGGGGCTTTCTACGAGCAGTACTTC. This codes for CASSKVGGQGAFYEQYF.

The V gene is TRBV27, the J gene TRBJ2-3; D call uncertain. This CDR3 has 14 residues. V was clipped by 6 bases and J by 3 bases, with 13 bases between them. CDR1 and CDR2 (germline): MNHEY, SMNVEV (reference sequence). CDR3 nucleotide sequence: TGTGCCAGCAGCTCTCCTAGGCCAACAGATACGCAGTATTTT. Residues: CASSSPRPTDTQYF.

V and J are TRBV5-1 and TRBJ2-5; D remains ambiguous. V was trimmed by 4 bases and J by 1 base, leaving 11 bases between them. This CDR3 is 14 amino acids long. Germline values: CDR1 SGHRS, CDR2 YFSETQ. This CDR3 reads CASSRSAGQETQYF. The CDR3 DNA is TGCGCCAGCAGCCGATCAGCAGGCCAAGAGACCCAGTACTTC.

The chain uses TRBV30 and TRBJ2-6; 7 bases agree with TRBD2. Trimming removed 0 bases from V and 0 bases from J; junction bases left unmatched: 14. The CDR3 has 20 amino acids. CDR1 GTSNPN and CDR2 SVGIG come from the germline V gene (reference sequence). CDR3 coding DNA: TGTGCCTGGAGTGTGGGGGGAGGGGCTAGCGCCCGCTCTGGGGCCAACGTCCTGACTTTC. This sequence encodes CAWSVGGGASARSGANVLTF.

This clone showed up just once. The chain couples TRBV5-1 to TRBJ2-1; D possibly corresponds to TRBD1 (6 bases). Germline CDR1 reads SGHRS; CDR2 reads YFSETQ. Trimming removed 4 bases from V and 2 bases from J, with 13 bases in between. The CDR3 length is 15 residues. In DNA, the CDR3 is TGCGCCAGCAGCCCCCAGGGGATGACCTACAATGAGCAGTTCTTC. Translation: CASSPQGMTYNEQFF. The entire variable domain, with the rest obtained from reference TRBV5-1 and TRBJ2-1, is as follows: KAGVTQTPRYLIKTRGQQVTLSCSPISGHRSVSWYQQTPGQGLQFLFEYFSETQRNKGNFPGRFSGRQFSNSRSEMNVSTLELGDSALYLCASSPQGMTYNEQFFGPGTRLTVL.

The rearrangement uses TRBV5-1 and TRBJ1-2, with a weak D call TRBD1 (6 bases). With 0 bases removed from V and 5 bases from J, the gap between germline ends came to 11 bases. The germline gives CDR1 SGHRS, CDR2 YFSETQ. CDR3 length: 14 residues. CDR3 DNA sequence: TGCGCCAGCAGCTTGGACAGGGTTGGATATGGCTACACCTTC. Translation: CASSLDRVGYGYTF.

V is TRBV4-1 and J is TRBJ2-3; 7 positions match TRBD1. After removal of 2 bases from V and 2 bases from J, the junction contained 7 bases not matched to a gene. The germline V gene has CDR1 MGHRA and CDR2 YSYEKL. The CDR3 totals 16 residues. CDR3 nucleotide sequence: TGCGCCAGCAGCCAATCCGTACAGGGGATCACAGATACGCAGTATTTT. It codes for CASSQSVQGITDTQYF.

The CDR3 sequence is CSVSPGTGASDTQYF. CDR3 bases: TGCAGCGTTTCGCCCGGGACAGGGGCCTCAGATACGCAGTATTTT. V gene TRBV29-1 combines with J gene TRBJ2-3; 10 nucleotides match TRBD1. With V trimmed by 5 bases and J by 4 bases, 9 bases remained unmatched. The CDR3 extends over 15 amino acids. The germline V gene encodes CDR1 SQVTM and CDR2 ANQGSEA.

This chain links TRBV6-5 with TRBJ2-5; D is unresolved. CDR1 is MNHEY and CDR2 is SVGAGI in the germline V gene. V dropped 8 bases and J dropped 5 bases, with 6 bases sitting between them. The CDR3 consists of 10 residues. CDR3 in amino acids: CASDGETQYF. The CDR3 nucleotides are TGTGCCAGCGACGGGGAGACCCAGTACTTC.

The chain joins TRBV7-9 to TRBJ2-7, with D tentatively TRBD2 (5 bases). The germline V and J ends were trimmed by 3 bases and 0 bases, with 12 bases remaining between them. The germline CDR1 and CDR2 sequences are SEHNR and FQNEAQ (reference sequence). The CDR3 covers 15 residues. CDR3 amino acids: CASSLDGMSSYEQYF. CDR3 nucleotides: TGTGCCAGCAGCTTGGACGGGATGAGCTCCTACGAGCAGTACTTC.

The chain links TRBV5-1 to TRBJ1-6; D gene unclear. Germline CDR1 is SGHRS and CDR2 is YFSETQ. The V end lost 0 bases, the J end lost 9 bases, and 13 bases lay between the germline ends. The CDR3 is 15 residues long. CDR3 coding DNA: TGCGCCAGCAGCTTGGATGTGAGTGGTCTTTCACCCCTCCACTTT. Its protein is CASSLDVSGLSPLHF.

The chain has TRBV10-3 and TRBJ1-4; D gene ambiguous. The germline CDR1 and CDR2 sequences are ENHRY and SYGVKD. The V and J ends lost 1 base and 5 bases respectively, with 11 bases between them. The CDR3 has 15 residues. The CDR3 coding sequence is TGTGCCATCAGTGAGTTTCGGTCCCCGAATGAAAAACTGTTTTTT. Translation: CAISEFRSPNEKLFF.

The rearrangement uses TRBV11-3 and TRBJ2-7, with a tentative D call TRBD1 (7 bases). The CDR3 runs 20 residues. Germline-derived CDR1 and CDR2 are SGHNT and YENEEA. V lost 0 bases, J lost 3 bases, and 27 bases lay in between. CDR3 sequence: CASSLEGGGARGSIDYEQYF. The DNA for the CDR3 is TGTGCCAGCAGCTTAGAAGGGGGCGGGGCCAGGGGCTCTATCGACTACGAGCAGTACTTC.

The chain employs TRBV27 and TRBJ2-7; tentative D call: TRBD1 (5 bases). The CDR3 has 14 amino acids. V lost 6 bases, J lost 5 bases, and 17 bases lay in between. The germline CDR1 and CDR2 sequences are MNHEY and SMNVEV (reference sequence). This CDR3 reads CASRSDSPVHEQYF. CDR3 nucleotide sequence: TGTGCCAGCAGGAGCGACAGCCCTGTTCACGAGCAGTACTTC.